The clone carrying this T cell receptor (beta chain) was detected only a few times. These data come from a study of T cells after yellow fever vaccination. Each CDR3 protein gets one entry after TCRdb re-called the 5' RACE reads with MiXCR. The sample contains around 500,000 distinct CDR3 sequences, 21% of which appear only once. Germline trimming cut 0 bases from V and 0 bases from J; bases unmatched to any gene: 4. Germline V gene data show CDR1 as LNHNV and CDR2 as YYDKDF (reference sequence). CDR3 length equals 17 residues. The chain employs TRBV15 and TRBJ2-2; 7 positions match TRBD1. The receptor was derived from a man aged 18 to 30 who received the YFV17D yellow fever vaccine. The specimen comprised PBMCs, sampled 20 to 25 days after the first yellow fever vaccination. In DNA form, the CDR3 reads TGTGCCACCAGCAGAGATAGGACAGGAGCGAACACCGGGGAGCTGTTTTTT. Translating gives CATSRDRTGANTGELFF.